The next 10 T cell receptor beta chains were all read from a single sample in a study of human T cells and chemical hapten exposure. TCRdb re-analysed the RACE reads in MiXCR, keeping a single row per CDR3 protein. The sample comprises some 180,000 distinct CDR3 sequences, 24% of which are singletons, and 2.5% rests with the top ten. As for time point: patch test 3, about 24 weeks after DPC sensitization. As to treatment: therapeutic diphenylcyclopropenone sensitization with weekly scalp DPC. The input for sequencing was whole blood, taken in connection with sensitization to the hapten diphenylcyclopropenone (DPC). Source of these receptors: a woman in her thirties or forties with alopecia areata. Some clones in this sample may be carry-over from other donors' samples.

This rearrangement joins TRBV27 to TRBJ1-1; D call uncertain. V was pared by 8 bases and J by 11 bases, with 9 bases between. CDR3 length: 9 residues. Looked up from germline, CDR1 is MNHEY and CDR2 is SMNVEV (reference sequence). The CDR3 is CASSSVAFF. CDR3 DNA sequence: TGTGCCAGCTCCTCCGTGGCTTTCTTT.

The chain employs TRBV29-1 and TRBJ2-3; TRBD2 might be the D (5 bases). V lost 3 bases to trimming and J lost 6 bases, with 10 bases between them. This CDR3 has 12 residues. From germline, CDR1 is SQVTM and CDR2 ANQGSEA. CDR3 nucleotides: TGCAGCGTTGATGTACGGGATGATACGCAGTATTTT. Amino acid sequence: CSVDVRDDTQYF.

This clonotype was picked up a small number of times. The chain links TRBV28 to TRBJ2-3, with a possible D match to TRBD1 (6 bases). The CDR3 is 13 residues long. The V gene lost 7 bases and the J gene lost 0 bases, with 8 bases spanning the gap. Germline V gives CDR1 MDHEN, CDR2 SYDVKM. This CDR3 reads CASIRGSTDTQYF. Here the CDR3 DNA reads TGTGCCAGCATCAGGGGTAGCACAGATACGCAGTATTTT.

For the CDR3, the DNA is TGTGCCATCAGTGGCGGTGGGACTAGCGGGCCGAGCTCCTACAATGAGCAGTTCTTC. Translated, it gives CAISGGGTSGPSSYNEQFF. The chain couples TRBV10-3 to TRBJ2-1, with 12 positions matching TRBD2. V was pared by 4 bases and J by 0 bases, with 10 bases of the junction left unmatched. The CDR3 is made up of 19 amino acids. From germline, CDR1 is ENHRY and CDR2 SYGVKD.

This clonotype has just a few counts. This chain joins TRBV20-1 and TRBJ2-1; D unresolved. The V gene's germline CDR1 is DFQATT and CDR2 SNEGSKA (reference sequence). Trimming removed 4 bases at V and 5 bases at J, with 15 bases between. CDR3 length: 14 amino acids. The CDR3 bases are TGCAGTGCTAACCGGGTCAAGGACCACAATGAGCAGTTCTTC. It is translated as CSANRVKDHNEQFF.

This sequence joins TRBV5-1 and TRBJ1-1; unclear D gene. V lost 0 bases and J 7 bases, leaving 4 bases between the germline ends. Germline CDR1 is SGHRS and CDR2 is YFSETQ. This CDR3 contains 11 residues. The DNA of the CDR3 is TGCGCCAGCAGCTTGGCTGATGAAGCTTTCTTT. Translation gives CASSLADEAFF. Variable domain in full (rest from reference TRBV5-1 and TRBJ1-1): KAGVTQTPRYLIKTRGQQVTLSCSPISGHRSVSWYQQTPGQGLQFLFEYFSETQRNKGNFPGRFSGRQFSNSRSEMNVSTLELGDSALYLCASSLADEAFFGQGTRLTVV.

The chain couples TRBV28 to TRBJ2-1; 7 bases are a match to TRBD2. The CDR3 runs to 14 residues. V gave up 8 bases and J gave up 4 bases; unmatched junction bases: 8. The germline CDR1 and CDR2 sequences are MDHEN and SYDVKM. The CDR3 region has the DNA TGTGCCAGCCAAGGTGCGGGAGCTTACAATGAGCAGTTCTTC. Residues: CASQGAGAYNEQFF. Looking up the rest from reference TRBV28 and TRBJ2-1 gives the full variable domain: DVKVTQSSRYLVKRTGEKVFLECVQDMDHENMFWYRQDPGLGLRLIYFSYDVKMKEKGDIPEGYSVSREKKERFSLILESASTNQTSMYLCASQGAGAYNEQFFGPGTRLTVL.

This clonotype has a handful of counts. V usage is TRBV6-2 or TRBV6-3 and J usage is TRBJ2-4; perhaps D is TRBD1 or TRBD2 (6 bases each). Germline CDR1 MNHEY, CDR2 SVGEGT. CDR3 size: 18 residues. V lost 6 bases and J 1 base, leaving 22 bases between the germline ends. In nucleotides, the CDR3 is TGTGCCAGCAGCCTGGTGCGAGGAGGGGGACCGGCCAAAAACATTCAGTACTTC. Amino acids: CASSLVRGGGPAKNIQYF.

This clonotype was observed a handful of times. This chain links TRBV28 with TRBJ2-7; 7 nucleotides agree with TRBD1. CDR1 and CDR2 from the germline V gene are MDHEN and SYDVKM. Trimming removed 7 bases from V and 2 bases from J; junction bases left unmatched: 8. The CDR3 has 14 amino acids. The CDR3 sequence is CASTSGQLTYEQYF. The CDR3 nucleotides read TGTGCCAGCACTTCGGGACAGCTCACCTACGAGCAGTACTTC.

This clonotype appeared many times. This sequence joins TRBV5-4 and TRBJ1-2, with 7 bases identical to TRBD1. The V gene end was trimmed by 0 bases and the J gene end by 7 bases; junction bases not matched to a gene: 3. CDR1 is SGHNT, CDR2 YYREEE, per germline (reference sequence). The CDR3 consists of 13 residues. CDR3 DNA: TGTGCCAGCAGCTTGGACAGGGGTGCTGGCTACACCTTC. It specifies CASSLDRGAGYTF.